What follows are 27 T cell receptor beta chains derived from one specimen sequenced in a study of shared clonotypes between healthy human individuals. Some clones are missing from TCRdb's copy, which holds only in-frame ones; the method was immunoSEQ multiplex PCR. The sample includes about 1.1 million clones, around 78% of them seen just once. The sample consisted of memory CD4+ T cells from PBMCs. The subset: CD45RA-negative fraction. The receptor set was obtained from a man in his late teens or twenties in good health. Some clones in this sample may be carry-over from other donors' samples.

With respect to this clone: A far larger clone lies a single base away; this is likely a read error. The sample carries other DNA sequences with the same CDR3. The V call is TRBV6-5, the J call TRBJ1-5, with 9 bases lining up with TRBD1. The V segment lost 5 bases and the J segment 4 bases; nucleotides outside the gene matches: 0. Germline-derived CDR1 and CDR2 are MNHEY and SVGAGI. This CDR3 is built from 13 residues. The CDR3 sequence: CASSGTGNQPQHF. The DNA for the CDR3 is TGTGCCAGCAGTGGGACAGGGAATCAGCCCCAGCATTTT.

The chain links TRBV28 to TRBJ1-5, with a tentative D call TRBD1 (5 bases). Germline-derived CDR1 and CDR2 are MDHEN and SYDVKM. The CDR3 length is 13 residues. V gave up 11 bases and J gave up 4 bases, with 15 bases separating them. CDR3 DNA sequence: TGTGCCGGGAAGGGGACCCCTAATCAGCCCCAGCATTTT. Protein product: CAGKGTPNQPQHF.

The chain joins TRBV2 to TRBJ1-5; 10 bases agree with TRBD1. Per the germline V gene, CDR1 is SNHLY and CDR2 is FYNNEI. The CDR3 length is 15 residues. Germline trimming cut 6 bases from V and 4 bases from J; bases unmatched to any gene: 6. Written as DNA, the CDR3 is TGTGCCAGCAGCAAGACAGGGGGCGGGAATCAGCCCCAGCATTTT. As protein: CASSKTGGGNQPQHF. Full variable domain (rest looked up from reference TRBV2 and TRBJ1-5): EPEVTQTPSHQVTQMGQEVILRCVPISNHLYFYWYRQILGQKVEFLVSFYNNEISEKSEIFDDQFSVERPDGSNFTLKIRSTKLEDSAMYFCASSKTGGGNQPQHFGDGTRLSIL.

This clone appeared a few times. This chain uses TRBV6-5 with TRBJ1-4, with 7 bases aligning to TRBD1. This CDR3 region has 14 residues. The germline gives CDR1 MNHEY, CDR2 SVGAGI. The trim removed 8 bases at V and 5 bases at J, leaving 8 bases unmatched. The CDR3 region is CASSPTGDNEKLFF. CDR3 DNA: TGTGCCAGCTCCCCTACAGGGGACAATGAAAAACTGTTTTTT.

The rearrangement joins TRBV6-4 to TRBJ1-2; D is uncertain. V gave up 0 bases and J gave up 7 bases, with 15 bases separating them. CDR3 size: 15 residues. Germline V gene data show CDR1 as MRHNA and CDR2 as SNTAGT. CDR3 protein: CASSDSISLARGYTF. The CDR3 DNA reads as TGTGCCAGCAGTGACTCGATTTCTTTGGCACGTGGCTACACCTTC.

The genes are TRBV19 and TRBJ2-2, with no clear D. The CDR3 has 13 residues. Trimming took 6 bases from V and 3 from J, leaving 8 bases between them. The V gene's germline CDR1 is LNHDA and CDR2 SQIVND (reference sequence). The CDR3 sequence is CASRRWDTGELFF. In DNA, the CDR3 is TGTGCCAGTAGGCGGTGGGACACCGGGGAGCTGTTTTTT.

The chain is built from TRBV9 and TRBJ2-5, with 8 bases that match TRBD1. The germline CDR1 and CDR2 sequences are SGDLS and YYNGEE. The V gene end was trimmed by 1 base and the J gene end by 5 bases; junction bases not matched to a gene: 4. The CDR3 spans 14 residues. The CDR3 DNA is TGTGCCAGCAGCGTATCAGGGGGCGGGGAGACCCAGTACTTC. It codes for CASSVSGGGETQYF.

The DNA of the CDR3 is TGTGCCAGCAGTTCTAGCCAAAACATTCAGTACTTC. Protein: CASSSSQNIQYF. This chain uses TRBV28 with TRBJ2-4; the D gene is possibly TRBD2 (5 bases). The CDR3 sequence is 12 residues long. Germline V gene lookup returns CDR1 MDHEN and CDR2 SYDVKM. The V and J ends lost 4 bases and 5 bases respectively, with 6 bases between them.

The chain employs TRBV27 and TRBJ1-4, with TRBD1 as a possible D gene (5 bases). Trimming took off 6 bases at V and 0 bases at J, with 8 bases between the two ends. Per germline, CDR1 MNHEY and CDR2 SMNVEV (reference sequence). CDR3 length: 14 residues. CDR3 sequence: CASRRTSTNEKLFF. CDR3 coding DNA: TGTGCCAGCAGACGGACATCAACTAATGAAAAACTGTTTTTT.

The chain links TRBV6-1 to TRBJ1-2; 10 nucleotides align to TRBD1. CDR1 and CDR2 from the germline V gene are MNHNS and SASEGT. The CDR3 is made up of 13 amino acids. Trimming cost V 3 bases and J 7 bases; bases outside gene matches: 2. Here the CDR3 reads CASSEDRGGGYTF. The CDR3 DNA sequence: TGTGCCAGCAGTGAGGACAGGGGGGGTGGCTACACCTTC.

This chain links TRBV19 with TRBJ2-7, with TRBD2 identical over 8 bases. CDR1 is LNHDA, CDR2 SQIVND, per germline (reference sequence). The V and J ends lost 3 bases and 1 base, in that order; junction bases with no gene match: 11. The CDR3 loop spans 17 amino acids. CDR3 loop: CASSIWGPLAESYEQYF. CDR3 in DNA: TGTGCCAGTAGTATCTGGGGTCCACTAGCGGAATCCTACGAGCAGTACTTC.

The genes are TRBV2 and TRBJ2-7; D is unresolved. Germline loops: CDR1 SNHLY, CDR2 FYNNEI. CDR3 length: 13 residues. Trimming removed 6 bases from V and 3 bases from J, with 12 bases in between. DNA of the CDR3: TGTGCCAGCAGCCAGACTGTCGGCTACGAGCAGTACTTC. It encodes CASSQTVGYEQYF.

This rearrangement joins TRBV7-9 to TRBJ2-3; possibly TRBD1 for D (5 bases). CDR3 length: 14 residues. The V end was cut by 5 bases, the J end by 4 bases, with 13 bases between. Germline CDR1 reads SEHNR; CDR2 reads FQNEAQ (reference sequence). CDR3 in DNA: TGTGCCAGCAGCCCCCGGCCAGGGTCAGATACGCAGTATTTT. Encoded protein: CASSPRPGSDTQYF.

This clone was found many times. At the DNA level, this CDR3 is encoded by other sequences in the same sample as well. The chain links TRBV6-1 to TRBJ2-7; 9 bases are a match to TRBD2. V was pared by 6 bases and J by 3 bases, with 6 bases of the junction left unmatched. Germline-derived CDR1 and CDR2 are MNHNS and SASEGT. The length of the CDR3 is 14 residues. In nucleotides, the CDR3 is TGTGCCAGCAGGGTAGCGGGAGCGCACTACGAGCAGTACTTC. Encoded protein: CASRVAGAHYEQYF.

The chain joins TRBV5-4 to TRBJ2-3, with TRBD2 identical over 8 bases. V shed 5 bases and J 2 bases; nucleotides not matched to a gene: 10. CDR1 is SGHNT, CDR2 YYREEE, per germline (reference sequence). CDR3 length: 16 amino acids. This CDR3 reads CASSLKRETPTDTQYF. The CDR3 DNA is TGTGCCAGCAGTTTAAAGCGGGAGACCCCCACAGATACGCAGTATTTT.

This clone was recorded many times. The chain links TRBV6-5 to TRBJ2-5, with 7 bases matching TRBD1. This CDR3 is built from 16 residues. Germline CDR1 reads MNHEY; CDR2 reads SVGAGI. Trimming removed 0 bases from V and 3 bases from J; junction bases left unmatched: 7. Here the CDR3 reads CASSYSLGTAEETQYF. CDR3 DNA: TGTGCCAGCAGTTACTCACTTGGGACAGCCGAAGAGACCCAGTACTTC.

This chain uses TRBV9 with TRBJ1-2; 7 bases agree with TRBD1. V lost 3 bases to trimming and J lost 8 bases; unmatched junction nucleotides: 7. This CDR3 has 13 amino acids. Per germline, CDR1 SGDLS and CDR2 YYNGEE. The CDR3 loop reads CASSDTGARGYTF. Written as DNA, the CDR3 is TGTGCCAGCAGCGACACAGGGGCGAGAGGCTACACCTTC.

The genes are TRBV19 and TRBJ2-5, with D unclear. Germline CDR1 and CDR2: LNHDA and SQIVND (reference sequence). This CDR3 comprises 13 residues. Trimming stripped 4 bases from V and 1 base from J, with 7 bases between. In DNA form, the CDR3 reads TGTGCCAGTAGTACGACGGGCCAAGAGACCCAGTACTTC. This sequence encodes CASSTTGQETQYF.

This chain joins TRBV7-9 and TRBJ2-2, with 8 bases lining up with TRBD1. Germline assignment: CDR1 SEHNR and CDR2 FQNEAQ (reference sequence). The CDR3 has 15 residues. Trimming at V came to 6 bases and at J to 4 bases, leaving 7 bases not matched to a gene. CDR3 sequence: CASRTQGESTGELFF. CDR3 bases: TGTGCCAGCAGGACACAGGGGGAGAGCACCGGGGAGCTGTTTTTT.

The chain joins TRBV19 to TRBJ1-5; D gene uncertain. The CDR3 is made up of 11 amino acids. Germline V gene data show CDR1 as LNHDA and CDR2 as SQIVND (reference sequence). V was pared by 3 bases and J by 9 bases, with 6 bases between. Written as DNA, the CDR3 is TGTGCCAGTAGTATGGCAGGGCCCCAGCATTTT. Its translation: CASSMAGPQHF.

The V gene is TRBV19, the J gene TRBJ2-7; 8 bases align to TRBD1. Per germline, CDR1 LNHDA and CDR2 SQIVND (reference sequence). The CDR3 runs to 13 residues. J gave up 7 bases and V 8 bases, and 10 bases lay outside the gene matches. The CDR3 reads CASSWTGSREQYF. CDR3 DNA sequence: TGTGCCAGTTCCTGGACAGGGTCTAGGGAGCAGTACTTC. The complete variable domain, with remaining parts taken from reference TRBV19 and TRBJ2-7, reads DGGITQSPKYLFRKEGQNVTLSCEQNLNHDAMYWYRQDPGQGLRLIYYSQIVNDFQKGDIAEGYSVSREKKESFPLTVTSAQKNPTAFYLCASSWTGSREQYFGPGTRLTVT.

V and J are TRBV5-1 and TRBJ1-5; tentative D call: TRBD1 (6 bases). The CDR3 runs 14 residues. Germline V gene sequence: CDR1 SGHRS, CDR2 YFSETQ. The V end lost 0 bases, the J end lost 3 bases, and 7 bases lay between the germline ends. The CDR3 here is CASSLEGDNQPQHF. As DNA, the CDR3 is TGCGCCAGCAGCTTGGAGGGGGACAATCAGCCCCAGCATTTT.

The V call is TRBV7-2, the J call TRBJ2-7, with 14 bases fitting TRBD2. With V trimmed by 4 bases and J by 7 bases, 6 bases remained unmatched. Germline V gene lookup returns CDR1 SGHTA and CDR2 FQGNSA. This CDR3 is 15 amino acids long. The chain's CDR3 is CASSSRTSGRWEQYF. As DNA, the CDR3 is TGTGCCAGCAGCTCCCGGACTAGCGGGAGGTGGGAGCAGTACTTC.

There are a few counts of this clone. The chain employs TRBV5-1 and TRBJ2-1; 12 bases fit TRBD2. With 0 bases clipped from V and 8 bases from J, the junction kept 3 bases outside the gene matches. CDR1 and CDR2 from the germline V gene are SGHRS and YFSETQ. This CDR3 has 15 residues. The CDR3 here is CASSLETSGRHEQFF. For the CDR3, the DNA is TGCGCCAGCAGCTTGGAGACTAGCGGGAGACATGAGCAGTTCTTC.

The genes are TRBV7-2 and TRBJ2-3; 8 bases agree with TRBD1. The CDR3 spans 14 residues. The junction had 3 bases not matched to a gene; V was cut back by 4 bases and J by 3 bases. Germline V lookup: CDR1 SGHTA, CDR2 FQGNSA. CDR3 nucleotides: TGTGCCAGCAGCTGGGACAGGTGGACAGATACGCAGTATTTT. The encoded protein is CASSWDRWTDTQYF.

A single count supports this clone. Here the CDR3 reads CASSLDGESSYEQYF. In DNA, the CDR3 is TGTGCCAGCAGCTTAGATGGGGAGAGCTCCTACGAGCAGTACTTC. V gene TRBV11-2 combines with J gene TRBJ2-7; maybe TRBD2 (5 bases). This CDR3 comprises 15 residues. With 0 bases removed from V and 0 bases from J, the gap between germline ends came to 9 bases. In germline, CDR1 is SGHAT, CDR2 FQNNGV. The full variable domain, completed using reference TRBV11-2 and TRBJ2-7, is EAGVAQSPRYKIIEKRQSVAFWCNPISGHATLYWYQQILGQGPKLLIQFQNNGVVDDSQLPKDRFSAERLKGVDSTLKIQPAKLEDSAVYLCASSLDGESSYEQYFGPGTRLTVT.

This clone came up once. The CDR3 nucleotides are TGTGCCAGCAGCTTAGCTCCTAGCGGGTTCTCCTACGAGCAGTACTTC. Amino acid sequence: CASSLAPSGFSYEQYF. J is TRBJ2-7 and V is TRBV7-2; 8 nucleotides line up with TRBD2. V trimming: 0 bases; J trimming: 0 bases; junction bases outside the gene matches: 4. Germline lookup yields CDR1 SGHTA and CDR2 FQGNSA. The CDR3 runs to 16 residues. The complete variable domain, with remaining parts taken from reference TRBV7-2 and TRBJ2-7, reads GAGVSQSPSNKVTEKGKDVELRCDPISGHTALYWYRQSLGQGLEFLIYFQGNSAPDKSGLPSDRFSAERTGGSVSTLTIQRTQQEDSAVYLCASSLAPSGFSYEQYFGPGTRLTVT.